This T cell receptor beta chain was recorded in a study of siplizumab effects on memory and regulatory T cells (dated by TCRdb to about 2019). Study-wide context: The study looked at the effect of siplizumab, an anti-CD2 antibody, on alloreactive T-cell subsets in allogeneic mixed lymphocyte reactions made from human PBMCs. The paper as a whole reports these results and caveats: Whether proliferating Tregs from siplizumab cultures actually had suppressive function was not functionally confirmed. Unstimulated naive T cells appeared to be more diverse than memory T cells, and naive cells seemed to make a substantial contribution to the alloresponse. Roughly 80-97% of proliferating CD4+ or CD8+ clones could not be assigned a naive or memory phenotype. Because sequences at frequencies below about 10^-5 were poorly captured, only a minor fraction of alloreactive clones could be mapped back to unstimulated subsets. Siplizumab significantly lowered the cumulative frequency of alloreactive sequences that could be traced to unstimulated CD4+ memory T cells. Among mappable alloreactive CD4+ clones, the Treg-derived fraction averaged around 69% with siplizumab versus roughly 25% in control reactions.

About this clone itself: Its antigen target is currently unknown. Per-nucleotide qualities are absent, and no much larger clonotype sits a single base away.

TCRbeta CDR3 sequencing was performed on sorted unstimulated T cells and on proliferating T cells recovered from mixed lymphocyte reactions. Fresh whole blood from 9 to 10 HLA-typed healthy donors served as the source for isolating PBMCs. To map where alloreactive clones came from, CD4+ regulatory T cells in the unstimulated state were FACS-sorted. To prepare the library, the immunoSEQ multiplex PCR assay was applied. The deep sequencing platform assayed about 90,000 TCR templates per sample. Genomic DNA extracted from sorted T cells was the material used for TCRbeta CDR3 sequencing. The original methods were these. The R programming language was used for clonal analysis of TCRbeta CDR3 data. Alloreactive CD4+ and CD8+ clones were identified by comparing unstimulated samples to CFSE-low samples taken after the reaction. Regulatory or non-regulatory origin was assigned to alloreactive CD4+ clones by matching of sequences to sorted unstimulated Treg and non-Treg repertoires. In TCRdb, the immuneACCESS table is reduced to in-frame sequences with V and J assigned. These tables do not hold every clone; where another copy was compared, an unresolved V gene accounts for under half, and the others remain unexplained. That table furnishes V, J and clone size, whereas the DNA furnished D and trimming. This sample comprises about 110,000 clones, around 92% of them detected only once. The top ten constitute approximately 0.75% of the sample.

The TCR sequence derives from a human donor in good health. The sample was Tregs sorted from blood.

The nucleotide sequence reads as follows: TGTGCCAGCAGCTTTGACGTGAGCACAGATACGCAGTATTTT. It specifies CASSFDVSTDTQYF. The receptor chain draws on TRBV11-3 and TRBJ2-3; the D gene identity is not certain. V is reduced by 3 bases and J by 0 bases, leaving a spacing of 7 bases between them. The germline V gene specifies SGHNT as CDR1 and YENEEA as CDR2. Inclusive of the bounding cysteine and phenylalanine, the CDR3 is 14 residues long. Only the CDR3 DNA is retained, 42 bases long and in frame from the first base.